The 7 T cell receptor beta chains in this list originate from one sample, sequenced in a study of cytomegalovirus exposure and HLA in healthy donors. Use of 60 Vbeta and 13 Jbeta primers characterized the PCR. Clones were read by immunoSEQ multiplex PCR, and TCRdb kept only the in-frame ones, dropping some. The data show under 300,000 clones, more than 80% seen once. Sequenced input: PBMCs. The origin of the receptors is a man aged 35 to 55 in good health and CMV-seropositive.

This chain uses TRBV7-3 with TRBJ2-7; 8 bases agree with TRBD2. The V segment lost 3 bases and the J segment 6 bases; nucleotides outside the gene matches: 1. The CDR3 runs to 12 residues. The germline V gene has CDR1 SGHTA and CDR2 FQGTGA. Here the CDR3 DNA reads TGTGCCAGCAGCTTCCGGGGGGGCGAGCAGTACTTC. Its protein is CASSFRGGEQYF.

This chain connects TRBV27 to TRBJ2-5; 7 bases match TRBD2. Germline CDR1 and CDR2: MNHEY and SMNVEV (reference sequence). The CDR3 has 17 amino acids. The J segment lost 5 bases and the V segment lost 3 bases, leaving 15 bases of the junction unmatched. In DNA form, the CDR3 reads TGTGCCAGCAGTTTCTTAATCCCCCGGGGGGTGTCGGAGACCCAGTACTTC. Protein: CASSFLIPRGVSETQYF.

The J gene is TRBJ2-2, the V gene TRBV7-2, with 8 bases that match TRBD2. V dropped 1 base and J dropped 0; count of bases not matched to a gene: 7. Germline V gene lookup returns CDR1 SGHTA and CDR2 FQGNSA. There are 18 residues in the CDR3. The CDR3 loop reads CASSLVVGRAPNTGELFF. Here the CDR3 DNA reads TGTGCCAGCAGCTTAGTGGTCGGGAGGGCCCCGAACACCGGGGAGCTGTTTTTT.

The chain carries TRBV7-9 and TRBJ2-3, with 10 bases aligning to TRBD2. CDR1 and CDR2 (germline): SEHNR, FQNEAQ (reference sequence). The CDR3 spans 15 residues. J lost 7 bases, V lost 5 bases, and 9 bases had no gene match. The DNA for the CDR3 is TGTGCCAGCAGCCCCCCTAGCGGGAGCATTAATACGCAGTATTTT. This encodes CASSPPSGSINTQYF.

The chain uses TRBV6-5 and TRBJ1-1; D is ambiguous. Per the germline V gene, CDR1 is MNHEY and CDR2 is SVGAGI. V lost 4 bases to trimming and J lost 4 bases, with 4 bases between them. The CDR3 runs to 11 residues. DNA of the CDR3: TGTGCCAGCAGTTTCGGCACTGAAGCTTTCTTT. Amino acid sequence: CASSFGTEAFF.

The chain joins TRBV27 to TRBJ1-2, with TRBD1 matching 11 bases. The ends lost 6 bases at V and 4 bases at J; junction bases unmatched: 7. CDR1 is MNHEY and CDR2 is SMNVEV in the germline V gene (reference sequence). The CDR3 is 15 amino acids. The CDR3 region is CASSRGQGEVYGYTF. The DNA of the CDR3 is TGTGCCAGCAGCAGGGGACAGGGGGAAGTCTATGGCTACACCTTC.

The J gene is TRBJ2-3, the V gene TRBV27; 7 bases align to TRBD2. In germline, CDR1 is MNHEY, CDR2 SMNVEV (reference sequence). V shed 0 bases and J 2 bases; nucleotides not matched to a gene: 5. The CDR3 length is 16 residues. CDR3 residues: CASSLSAGDLTDTQYF. The CDR3 DNA is TGTGCCAGCAGTTTATCGGCGGGAGACCTCACAGATACGCAGTATTTT.